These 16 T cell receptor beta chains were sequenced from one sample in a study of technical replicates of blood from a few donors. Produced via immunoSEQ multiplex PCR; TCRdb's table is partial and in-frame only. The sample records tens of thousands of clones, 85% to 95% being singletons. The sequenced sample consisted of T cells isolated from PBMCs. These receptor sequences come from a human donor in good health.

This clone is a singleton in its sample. The DNA for the CDR3 is TGTGCCAGCAGCCTTCCACAGGGTATAAGGAACACCGGGGAGCTGTTTTTT. It translates to CASSLPQGIRNTGELFF. The J gene is TRBJ2-2, the V gene TRBV9; maybe TRBD1 (6 bases). From germline, CDR1 is SGDLS and CDR2 YYNGEE. The V end was cut by 4 bases, the J end by 1 base, with 17 bases between. The CDR3 extends over 17 amino acids.

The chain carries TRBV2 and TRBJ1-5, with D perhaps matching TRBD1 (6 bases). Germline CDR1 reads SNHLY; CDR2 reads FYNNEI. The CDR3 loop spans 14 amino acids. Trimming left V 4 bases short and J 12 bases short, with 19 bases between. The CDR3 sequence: CASSGNREIVVQHF. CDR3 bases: TGTGCCAGCAGTGGGAACAGGGAAATTGTGGTCCAGCATTTT. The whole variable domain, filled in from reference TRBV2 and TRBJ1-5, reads EPEVTQTPSHQVTQMGQEVILRCVPISNHLYFYWYRQILGQKVEFLVSFYNNEISEKSEIFDDQFSVERPDGSNFTLKIRSTKLEDSAMYFCASSGNREIVVQHFGDGTRLSIL.

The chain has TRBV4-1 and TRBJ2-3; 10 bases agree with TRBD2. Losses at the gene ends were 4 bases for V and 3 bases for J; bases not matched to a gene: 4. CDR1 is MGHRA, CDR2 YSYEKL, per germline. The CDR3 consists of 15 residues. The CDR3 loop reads CASSPSGSKTDTQYF. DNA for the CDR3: TGCGCCAGCAGCCCTAGCGGGAGTAAGACAGATACGCAGTATTTT.

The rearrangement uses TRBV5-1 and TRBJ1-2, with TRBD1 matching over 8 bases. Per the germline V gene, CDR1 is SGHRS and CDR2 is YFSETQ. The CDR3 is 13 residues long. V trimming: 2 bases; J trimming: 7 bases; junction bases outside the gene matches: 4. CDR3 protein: CASSFDRGRGYTF. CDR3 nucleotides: TGCGCCAGCAGCTTTGACAGGGGACGTGGCTACACCTTC.

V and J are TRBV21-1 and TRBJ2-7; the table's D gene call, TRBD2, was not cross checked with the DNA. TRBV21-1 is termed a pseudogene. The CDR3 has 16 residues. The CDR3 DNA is TGTGCCAGCAGCCCATCACGACTAGCGGTACGCTACGAGCAGTACTTC. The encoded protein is CASSPSRLAVRYEQYF.

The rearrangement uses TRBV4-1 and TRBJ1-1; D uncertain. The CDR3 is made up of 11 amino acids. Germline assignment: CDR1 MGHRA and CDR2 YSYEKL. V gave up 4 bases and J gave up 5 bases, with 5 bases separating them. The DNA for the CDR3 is TGCGCCAGCAGCCGCGAGACTGAAGCTTTCTTT. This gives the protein CASSRETEAFF.

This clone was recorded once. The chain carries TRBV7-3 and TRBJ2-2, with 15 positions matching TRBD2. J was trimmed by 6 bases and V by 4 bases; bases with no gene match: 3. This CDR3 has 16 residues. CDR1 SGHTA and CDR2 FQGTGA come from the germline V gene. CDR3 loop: CASSSGLAGGSGELFF. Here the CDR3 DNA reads TGTGCCAGCAGCTCGGGACTAGCGGGAGGATCCGGGGAGCTGTTTTTT. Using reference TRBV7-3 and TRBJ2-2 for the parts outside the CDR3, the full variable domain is GAGVSQTPSNKVTEKGKYVELRCDPISGHTALYWYRQSLGQGPEFLIYFQGTGAADDSGLPNDRFFAVRPEGSVSTLKIQRTERGDSAVYLCASSSGLAGGSGELFFGEGSRLTVL.

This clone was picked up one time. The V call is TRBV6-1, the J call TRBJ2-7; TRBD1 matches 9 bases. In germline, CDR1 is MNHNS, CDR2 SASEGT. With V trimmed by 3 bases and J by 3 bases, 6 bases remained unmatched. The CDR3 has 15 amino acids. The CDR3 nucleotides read TGTGCCAGCAGTGATAGGGACAGGGAAAACTACGAGCAGTACTTC. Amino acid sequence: CASSDRDRENYEQYF.

The CDR3 sequence is CASSYIQTDEQYF. The CDR3 DNA reads TGTGCCAGCAGTTACATACAGACCGACGAGCAGTACTTC. The gene calls are TRBV6-5 and TRBJ2-7; D is uncertain. CDR1 and CDR2 from the germline V gene are MNHEY and SVGAGI. Trimming cost V 2 bases and J 5 bases, with 10 bases left between them. CDR3 length: 13 amino acids.

CDR3 nucleotides: TGTGCTATTCGGGACAGTACTTGGGGTGAGCAGTACTTC. This gives the protein CAIRDSTWGEQYF. V usage is TRBV12-5 and J usage is TRBJ2-7; 7 bases are a match to TRBD1. The CDR3 has 13 residues. Trimming at V came to 10 bases and at J to 7 bases, leaving 13 bases not matched to a gene. From germline, CDR1 is LGHNT and CDR2 FRNRAP.

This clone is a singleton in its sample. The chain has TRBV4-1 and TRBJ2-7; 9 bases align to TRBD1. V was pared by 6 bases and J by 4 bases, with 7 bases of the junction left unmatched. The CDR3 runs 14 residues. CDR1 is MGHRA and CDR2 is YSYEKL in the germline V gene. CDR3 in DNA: TGCGCCAGCAGTTCCCCGGACAGGGGATACGAGCAGTACTTC. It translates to CASSSPDRGYEQYF.

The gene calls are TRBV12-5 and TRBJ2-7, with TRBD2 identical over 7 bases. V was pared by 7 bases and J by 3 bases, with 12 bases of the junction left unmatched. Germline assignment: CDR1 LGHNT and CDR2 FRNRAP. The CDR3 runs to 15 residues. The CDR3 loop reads CASAPPASGLYEQYF. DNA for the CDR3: TGTGCTAGTGCTCCACCCGCTAGCGGCCTCTACGAGCAGTACTTC. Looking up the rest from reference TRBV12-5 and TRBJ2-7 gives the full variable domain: DARVTQTPRHKVTEMGQEVTMRCQPILGHNTVFWYRQTMMQGLELLAYFRNRAPLDDSGMPKDRFSAEMPDATLATLKIQPSEPRDSAVYFCASAPPASGLYEQYFGPGTRLTVT.

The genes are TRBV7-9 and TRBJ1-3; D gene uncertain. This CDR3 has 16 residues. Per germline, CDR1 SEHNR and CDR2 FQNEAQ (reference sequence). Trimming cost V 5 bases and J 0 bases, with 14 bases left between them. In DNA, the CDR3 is TGTGCCAGCAGCACAACAGCCCGGGGCTCTGGAAACACCATATATTTT. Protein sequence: CASSTTARGSGNTIYF.

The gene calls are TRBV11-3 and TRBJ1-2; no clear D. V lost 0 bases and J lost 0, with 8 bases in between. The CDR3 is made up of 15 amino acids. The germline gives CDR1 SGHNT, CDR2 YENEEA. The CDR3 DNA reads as TGTGCCAGCAGCTTAGAGCACAGTACTAACTATGGCTACACCTTC. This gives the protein CASSLEHSTNYGYTF.

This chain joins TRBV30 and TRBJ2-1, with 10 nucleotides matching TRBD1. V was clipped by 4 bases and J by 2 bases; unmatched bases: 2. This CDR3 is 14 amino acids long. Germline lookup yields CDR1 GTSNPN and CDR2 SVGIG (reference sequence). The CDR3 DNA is TGTGCCTGGACGACAGGGGGCGCCTACAATGAGCAGTTCTTC. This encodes CAWTTGGAYNEQFF.

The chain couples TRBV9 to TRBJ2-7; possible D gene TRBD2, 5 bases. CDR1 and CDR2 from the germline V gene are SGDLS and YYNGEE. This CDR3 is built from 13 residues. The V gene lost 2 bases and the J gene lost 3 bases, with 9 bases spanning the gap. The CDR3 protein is CASSVGTSYEQYF. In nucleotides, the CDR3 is TGTGCCAGCAGCGTGGGTACTAGCTACGAGCAGTACTTC.